This note documents a single TCR beta chain sequence. The antigen is undetermined. The time point: week 23, last vaccination. Vaccination used 300 ug of mutant IDH1 20-mer peptide per dose, with topical imiquimod. This record comes from a study of a mutant IDH1 vaccine in newly diagnosed glioma. Across the whole study: Eight vaccinations reached patients in weeks 1, 3, 5, 7, 11, 15, 19 and 23. Earlier therapy was either radiotherapy, temozolomide, or both, and most got both. Study outcomes and limitations: Top peripheral T cell clonotype shifts appeared unrelated to pseudoprogression. Among patients, around 95% showed immune responses induced by the vaccine.

Here immunoSEQ multiplex PCR was the method, and the copy in TCRdb shows in-frame clones only, minus some. The profile shows 29,000 or so clones, approximately 80% of them singletons. The germline V and J ends were trimmed by 5 bases and 4 bases, with 9 bases remaining between them. CDR3 length: 13 amino acids. Germline assignment: CDR1 SEHNR and CDR2 FQNEAQ (reference sequence). The chain employs TRBV7-9 and TRBJ1-5, with unresolved D. The source of this sequence is a woman under 30 with glioma. This sample comprised PBMCs, obtained from a glioma patient whose treatment included an IDH1 peptide vaccine. The CDR3 bases are TGTGCCAGCAGCCGAGCTCCAAATCAGCCCCAGCATTTT. As protein: CASSRAPNQPQHF.